Listed below are T cell receptor beta chains from one sample, sequenced in a study of T cells in narcolepsy. TCRdb keeps only in-frame clones here, not all; method: immunoSEQ multiplex PCR. Here the sample spans over 25,000 clones, roughly 77% being singletons. The sequenced sample consisted of memory (CD45RA-) CD4+ T cells from blood. The receptors shown here come from a human donor in good health. CDR3s include the opening cysteine and the closing phenylalanine or tryptophan. A D gene is named only where the DNA matches it firmly. Some rows mark clone size as missing; the rest say once, few, many or name a class of expanded clone.

j_call clone_size d_call v_call cdr3_nt cdr3_aa
TRBJ2-3 - TRBD2 TRBV28 TGTGCCAGCAGTTTTATTGGGGGCAGGGGACTAGCGGGATCTAGCACAGATACGCAGTATTTT CASSFIGGRGLAGSSTDTQYF
TRBJ2-3 once TRBD2 TRBV9 TGTGCCAGCAGCGTAGTGGGGGGGATCACAGATACGCAGTATTTT CASSVVGGITDTQYF
TRBJ2-1 - TRBD1 TRBV2 TGTGCCAGCACTCCTACCAGGGGGCGCTTAAACAATGAGCAGTTCTTC CASTPTRGRLNNEQFF
TRBJ2-5 - - TRBV11-3 TGTGCCAGCAGCCGAGGCGGAGCCCAAGAGACCCAGTACTTC CASSRGGAQETQYF
TRBJ1-2 - - TRBV6-5 TGTGCCAGCAGCGTACGGGGCCAAATTAACTATGGCTACACCTTC CASSVRGQINYGYTF
TRBJ2-1 - - TRBV27 TGTGCCAGCAGTTCGGACTATGACAAGTTCTTC CASSSDYDKFF
TRBJ1-6 once - TRBV6-5 TGTGCCAGCAGTGAAAGGGGAAGGGATTCACCCCTCCACTTT CASSERGRDSPLHF
TRBJ1-5 - - TRBV7-2 TGTGCCAGCAGCCCCGTGGGGGGGGGCAATCAGCCCCAGCATTTT CASSPVGGGNQPQHF
TRBJ1-6 - - TRBV4-1 TGCGCCAGCAGCCAAGAAGAGGGCGGGTTCTCCTATAATTCACCCCTCCACTTT CASSQEEGGFSYNSPLHF
TRBJ1-3 once - TRBV4-1 TGCGCCAGCAGCCACAACAGGGTCTCGGGAAACACCATATATTTT CASSHNRVSGNTIYF
TRBJ2-2 - - TRBV5-6 TGTGCCAGCAGCTTTGAACAGAACACCGGGGAGCTGTTTTTT CASSFEQNTGELFF
TRBJ2-3 - - TRBV4-3 TGCGCCAGCAGCCAAGAACTGGGCGGGCCGGCACAGGTCGCAGATACGCAGTATTTT CASSQELGGPAQVADTQYF
TRBJ2-2 - - TRBV19 TGTGCCAGTAGGTTCGTCACCGGGGAGCTGTTTTTT CASRFVTGELFF
TRBJ1-2 - - TRBV30 TGTGCCTGGAGTGTACGGGGAGTCTATGGCTACACCTTC CAWSVRGVYGYTF
TRBJ2-2 - - TRBV27 TGTGCCAGCAGTTTCTACACCGGGGAGCTGTTTTTT CASSFYTGELFF
TRBJ1-2 - - TRBV13 TGTGCCAGCAGCTTACGGTTTGGAGGCTACACCTTC CASSLRFGGYTF
TRBJ2-1 once - TRBV25-1 TGTGCCAGTACTAGGTACAATGAGCAGTTCTTC CASTRYNEQFF
TRBJ1-5 - TRBD1 TRBV7-2 TGTGCCAGCAGCTTATCCCGGACAGGGAGTAATCAGCCCCAGCATTTT CASSLSRTGSNQPQHF
TRBJ1-5 - - TRBV7-9 TGTGCCAGCGGATTCGATCAGCCCCAGCATTTT CASGFDQPQHF
TRBJ2-2 - - TRBV9 TGCGCCAGCAGCATCTTTCGGGTTGCTGGGGAGCTGTTTTTT CASSIFRVAGELFF
TRBJ1-5 few - TRBV10-3 TGTGCCATCAGTGAGTCGAATCGGGGAAATCAGCCCCAGCATTTT CAISESNRGNQPQHF
TRBJ1-6 - - TRBV6-1 TGTGCCAGCAGTGAAGAAGGTAATTCACCCCTCCACTTT CASSEEGNSPLHF
TRBJ1-5 - TRBD1 TRBV7-9 TGTGCCAGCAGCTTGACAGGGGATTTCAATCAGCCCCAGCATTTT CASSLTGDFNQPQHF
TRBJ2-6 - TRBD1 TRBV29-1 TGCAGCGTCGGGACAGGGGCGATTGGGGCCAACGTCCTGACTTTC CSVGTGAIGANVLTF
TRBJ1-5 - - TRBV18 TGTGCCAGCTCACCCCCAATATCTGGCAATCAGCCCCAGCATTTT CASSPPISGNQPQHF
TRBJ2-2 - - TRBV9 TGTGCCAGCAGCGACCCCCCGGGCCCCAACACCGGGGAGCTGTTTTTT CASSDPPGPNTGELFF
TRBJ1-2 - - TRBV30 TGTGCCTGGAGTGTTTCGACTTATGGCTACACCTTC CAWSVSTYGYTF
TRBJ2-7 - - TRBV19 TGTGCCAGTAGTCCGGGACTGGGAACCTACGAGCAGTACTTC CASSPGLGTYEQYF
TRBJ2-5 - TRBD2 TRBV5-1 TGCGCCAGCAGCTTGGCCGGGGTAGCGGGGGCCCGAGAGACCCAGTACTTC CASSLAGVAGARETQYF
TRBJ2-4 - TRBD2 TRBV7-2 TGTGCCAGCAGCTTATTTGCTAGCGGGAGCGGCAAAAACATTCAGTACTTC CASSLFASGSGKNIQYF
TRBJ2-3 - TRBD2 TRBV4-1 TGCGCCAGCAGACTAGCGGGAATCCGTACAGATACGCAGTATTTT CASRLAGIRTDTQYF
TRBJ2-2 - - TRBV6-5 TGTGCCAGCAGTTACTCGTCACAGGGCCACGCCGGGGAGCTGTTTTTT CASSYSSQGHAGELFF
TRBJ2-1 - TRBD2 TRBV9 TGTGCCAGCAGCGAGGGACTAGCCACCTACAATGAGCAGTTCTTC CASSEGLATYNEQFF
TRBJ2-1 few TRBD2 TRBV15 TGTGCCACCAGCAGAGGGAGCGGGGGGGCGTACAATGAGCAGTTCTTC CATSRGSGGAYNEQFF
TRBJ1-2 - - TRBV10-3 TGTGCCATCAGTGAGGATACACCAACGGGTCCTAACTATGGCTACACCTTC CAISEDTPTGPNYGYTF
TRBJ1-1 - TRBD1 TRBV11-2 TGTGCCAGCAGCTTAGCACAGGGGGCCACTGAAGCTTTCTTT CASSLAQGATEAFF
TRBJ1-4 - - TRBV6-1 TGCGCCAGCAGTGCCCGCGTACGGGAAAAACTGTTTTTT CASSARVREKLFF
TRBJ1-1 - - TRBV19 TGTGCCAGTAGTATGAGGTCCGGTGAAGCTTTCTTT CASSMRSGEAFF
TRBJ2-6 - TRBD1 TRBV6-4 TGTGCCAGCACCCCCAAAGGAGACAGGGTCAGCTCTGGGGCCAACGTCCTGACTTTC CASTPKGDRVSSGANVLTF
TRBJ2-7 - TRBD1 TRBV25-1 TGTGCCAGCAGTGGTACCTCGGGACAGGCGTCCTACGGGCAGTACTTC CASSGTSGQASYGQYF
TRBJ1-2 - - TRBV19 TGTGCCAGTAGTCCGGGAACCGCTAACTATGGCTACACCTTC CASSPGTANYGYTF
TRBJ2-5 - - TRBV5-1 TGCGCCAGCAGCCCGGGCCTGCCAGGGGAGACCCAGTACTTC CASSPGLPGETQYF
TRBJ2-7 - - TRBV7-3 TGTGCCAGCAGTCCAGGGGCCGTTGGAGGAGAAAAGCAGTACTTC CASSPGAVGGEKQYF
TRBJ1-4 - TRBD1 TRBV9 TGTGCCAGCAGCCCTTACCAAGACAGGGCTGGAGAAAAACTGTTTTTT CASSPYQDRAGEKLFF
TRBJ2-1 few TRBD2 TRBV5-1 TGCGCCAGCAGCTCAGGGACGGGGGGTACGGCCAATGAGCAGTTCTTC CASSSGTGGTANEQFF
TRBJ2-4 - TRBD2 TRBV28 TGTGCCAGCAGTTACCCTAGCGGGGGTAATAAAAACATTCAGTACTTC CASSYPSGGNKNIQYF
TRBJ1-5 - - TRBV30 TGTGCCTGGAGTGTACGGGCAGGTCAGCCCCAGCATTTT CAWSVRAGQPQHF
TRBJ2-7 few - TRBV9 TGTGCCAGCAGCGTACGGTGGGAATCAAACGAGCAGTACTTC CASSVRWESNEQYF
TRBJ1-2 - - TRBV6-1 TGTGCCAGCAGTGAGGGTGGGGGTTCCGGTGGCTACACCTTC CASSEGGGSGGYTF
TRBJ1-5 - - TRBV21-1 TGTGCCAGCAGCCGGGACAGGGGGCACAATGGCAATCAGCCCCAGCATTTT CASSRDRGHNGNQPQHF
TRBJ2-3 once - TRBV30 TGTGCCGAAGCCGGGGGGCAGGGTCAGACTGATACGCAGTATTTT CAEAGGQGQTDTQYF
TRBJ1-2 - - TRBV15 TGTGCCACCAGCAGAGTCGGTCAGGGAGGGGGCTATGGCTACACCTTC CATSRVGQGGGYGYTF